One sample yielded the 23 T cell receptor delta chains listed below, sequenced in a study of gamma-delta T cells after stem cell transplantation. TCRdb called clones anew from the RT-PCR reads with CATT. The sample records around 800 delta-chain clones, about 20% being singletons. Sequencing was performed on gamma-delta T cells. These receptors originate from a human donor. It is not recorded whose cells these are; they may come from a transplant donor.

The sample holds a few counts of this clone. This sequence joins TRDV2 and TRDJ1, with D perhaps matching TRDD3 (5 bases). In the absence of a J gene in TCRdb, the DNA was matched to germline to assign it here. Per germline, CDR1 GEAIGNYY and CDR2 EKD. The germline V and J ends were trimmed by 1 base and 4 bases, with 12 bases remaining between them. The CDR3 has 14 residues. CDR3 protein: CACDTAGSRDKLIF. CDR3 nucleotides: TGTGCCTGTGACACGGCGGGATCCCGCGATAAACTCATCTTT.

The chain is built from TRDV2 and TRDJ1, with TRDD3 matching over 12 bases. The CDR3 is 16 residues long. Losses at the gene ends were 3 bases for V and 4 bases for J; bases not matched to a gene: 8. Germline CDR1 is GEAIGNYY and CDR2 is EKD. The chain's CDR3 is CACDHVLGDTNDKLIF. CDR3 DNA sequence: TGTGCCTGTGACCACGTACTGGGGGATACTAACGATAAACTCATCTTT.

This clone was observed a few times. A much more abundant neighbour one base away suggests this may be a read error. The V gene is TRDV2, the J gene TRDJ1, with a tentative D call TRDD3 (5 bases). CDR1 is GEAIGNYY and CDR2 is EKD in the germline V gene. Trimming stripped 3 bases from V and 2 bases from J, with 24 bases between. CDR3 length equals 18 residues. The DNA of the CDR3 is TGTGCCTGTGACCCCTTACTTGGGGAACAGCCCTCGACCGATAAACTCATCTTT. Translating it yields CACDPLLGEQPSTDKLIF.

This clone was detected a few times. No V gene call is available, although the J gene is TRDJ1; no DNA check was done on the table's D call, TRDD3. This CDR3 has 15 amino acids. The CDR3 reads CALSGGWDYTDKLIF. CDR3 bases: TGTGCCTTATCTGGGGGATGGGATTACACCGATAAACTCATCTTT.

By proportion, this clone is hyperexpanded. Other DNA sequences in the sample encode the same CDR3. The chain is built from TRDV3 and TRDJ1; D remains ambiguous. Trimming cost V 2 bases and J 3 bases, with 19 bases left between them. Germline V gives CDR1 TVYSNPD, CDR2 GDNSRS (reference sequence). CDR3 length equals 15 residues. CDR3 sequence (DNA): TGTGCCTTTGAGACCCCTATATCCCACGCCGATAAACTCATCTTT. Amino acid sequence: CAFETPISHADKLIF.

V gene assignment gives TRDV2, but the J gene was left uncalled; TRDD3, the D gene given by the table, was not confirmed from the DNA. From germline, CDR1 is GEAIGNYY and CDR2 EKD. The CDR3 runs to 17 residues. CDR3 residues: CACDTIPGDRSTDKLIF. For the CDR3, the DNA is TGTGCCTGTGACACCATCCCGGGGGATCGGTCCACCGATAAGCTCATCTTT.

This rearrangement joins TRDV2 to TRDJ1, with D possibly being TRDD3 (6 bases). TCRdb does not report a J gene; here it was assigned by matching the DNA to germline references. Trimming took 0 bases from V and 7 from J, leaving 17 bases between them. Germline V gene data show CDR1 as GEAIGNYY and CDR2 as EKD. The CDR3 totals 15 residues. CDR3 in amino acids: CACDTVGGDRGKLIF. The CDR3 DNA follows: TGTGCCTGTGACACCGTGGGGGGAGACCGGGGTAAACTCATCTTT.

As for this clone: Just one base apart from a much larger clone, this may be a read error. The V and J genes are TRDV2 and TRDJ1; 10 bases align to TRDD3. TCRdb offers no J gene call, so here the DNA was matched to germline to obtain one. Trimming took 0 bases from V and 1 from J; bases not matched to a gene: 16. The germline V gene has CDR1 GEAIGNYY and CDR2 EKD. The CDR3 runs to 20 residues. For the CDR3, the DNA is TGTGCCTGTGACACCGGTACTGGGGGATCCTTCAGTCGTGGCACCGATAAACTCATCTTT. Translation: CACDTGTGGSFSRGTDKLIF.

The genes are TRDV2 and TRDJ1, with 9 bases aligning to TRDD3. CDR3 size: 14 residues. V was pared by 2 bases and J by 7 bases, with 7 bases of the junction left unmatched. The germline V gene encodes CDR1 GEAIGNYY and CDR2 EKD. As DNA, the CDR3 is TGTGCCTGTGACAGCCTGGGGGATGAAGGTAAACTCATCTTT. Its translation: CACDSLGDEGKLIF.

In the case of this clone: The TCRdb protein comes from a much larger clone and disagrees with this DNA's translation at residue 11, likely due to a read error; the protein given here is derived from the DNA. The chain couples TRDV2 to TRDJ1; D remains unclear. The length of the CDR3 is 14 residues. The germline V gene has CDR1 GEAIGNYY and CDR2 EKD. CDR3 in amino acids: CACDTVENTDRLIF. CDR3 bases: TGTGCCTGTGACACCGTGGAGAACACCGATAGACTCATCTTT.

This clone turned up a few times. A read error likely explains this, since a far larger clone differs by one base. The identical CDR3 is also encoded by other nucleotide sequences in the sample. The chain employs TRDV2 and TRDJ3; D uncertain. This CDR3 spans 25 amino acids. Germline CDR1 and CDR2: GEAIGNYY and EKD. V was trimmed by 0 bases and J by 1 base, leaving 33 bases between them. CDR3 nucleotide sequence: TGTGCCTGTGACACCGTGAGTGGATGGGTGACCCCGCTTCGTTTATCGTCCTGGGACACCCGACAGATGTTTTTC. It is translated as CACDTVSGWVTPLRLSSWDTRQMFF.

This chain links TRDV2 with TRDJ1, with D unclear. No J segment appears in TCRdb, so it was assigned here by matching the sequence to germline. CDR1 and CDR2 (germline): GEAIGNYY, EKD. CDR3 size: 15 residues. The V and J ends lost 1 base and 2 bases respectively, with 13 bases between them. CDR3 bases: TGTGCCTGTGACACGGTCTCGGCGGATACCGATAAACTCATCTTT. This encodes CACDTVSADTDKLIF.

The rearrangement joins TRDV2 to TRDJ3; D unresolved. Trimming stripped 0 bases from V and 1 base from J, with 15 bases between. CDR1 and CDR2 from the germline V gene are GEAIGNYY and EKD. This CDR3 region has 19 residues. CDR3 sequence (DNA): TGTGCCTGTGACACCATAGGATCCCGGGCATCCTGGGACACCCGACAGATGTTTTTC. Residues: CACDTIGSRASWDTRQMFF.

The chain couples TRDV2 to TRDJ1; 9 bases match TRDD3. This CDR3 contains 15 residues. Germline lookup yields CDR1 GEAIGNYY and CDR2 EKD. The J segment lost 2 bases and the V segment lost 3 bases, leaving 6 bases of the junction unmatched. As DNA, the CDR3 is TGTGCCTGTGACTCTCTACTGGGGGAAACCGATAAACTCATCTTT. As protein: CACDSLLGETDKLIF.

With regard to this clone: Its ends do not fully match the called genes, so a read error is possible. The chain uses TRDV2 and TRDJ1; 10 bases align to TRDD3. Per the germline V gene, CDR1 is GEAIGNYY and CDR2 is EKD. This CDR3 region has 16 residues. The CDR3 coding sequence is TGTGCCTGTGACAGTTTACTGGGGGATGACACCGATAAACTCACCTTT. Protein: CACDSLLGDDTDKLTF.

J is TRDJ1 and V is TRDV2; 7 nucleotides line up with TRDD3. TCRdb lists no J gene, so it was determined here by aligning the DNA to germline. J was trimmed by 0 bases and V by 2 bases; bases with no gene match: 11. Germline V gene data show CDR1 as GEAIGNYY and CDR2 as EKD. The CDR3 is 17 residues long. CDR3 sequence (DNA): TGTGCCTGTGACAGGCTTGGGGGACCGGGGAACACCGATAAACTCATCTTT. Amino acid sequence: CACDRLGGPGNTDKLIF.

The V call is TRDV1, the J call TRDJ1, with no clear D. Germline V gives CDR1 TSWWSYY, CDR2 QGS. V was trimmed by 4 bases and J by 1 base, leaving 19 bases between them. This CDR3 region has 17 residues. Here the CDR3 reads CALGVYLRSPLTDKLIF. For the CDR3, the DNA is TGTGCTCTTGGGGTCTATCTGAGGAGCCCGCTCACCGATAAACTCATCTTT.

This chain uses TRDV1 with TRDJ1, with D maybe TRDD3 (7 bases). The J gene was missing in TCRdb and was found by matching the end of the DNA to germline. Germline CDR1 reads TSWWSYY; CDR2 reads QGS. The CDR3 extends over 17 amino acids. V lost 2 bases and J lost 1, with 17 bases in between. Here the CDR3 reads CALGEIPILGFTDKLIF. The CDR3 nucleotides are TGTGCTCTTGGGGAAATTCCTATACTGGGGTTCACCGATAAACTCATCTTT.

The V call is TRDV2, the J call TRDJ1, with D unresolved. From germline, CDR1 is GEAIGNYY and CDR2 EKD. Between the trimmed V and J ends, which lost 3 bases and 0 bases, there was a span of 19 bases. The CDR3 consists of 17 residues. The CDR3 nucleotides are TGTGCCTGTGACTCCCTAAAAAATCAAAAGTACACCGATAAACTCATCTTT. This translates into CACDSLKNQKYTDKLIF.

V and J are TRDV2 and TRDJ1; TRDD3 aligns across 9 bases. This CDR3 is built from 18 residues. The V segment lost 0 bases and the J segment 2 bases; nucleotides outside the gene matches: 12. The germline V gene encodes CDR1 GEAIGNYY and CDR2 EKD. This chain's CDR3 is CACDTVMGMGDRTDKLIF. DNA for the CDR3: TGTGCCTGTGACACCGTGATGGGAATGGGGGATAGGACCGATAAACTCATCTTT.

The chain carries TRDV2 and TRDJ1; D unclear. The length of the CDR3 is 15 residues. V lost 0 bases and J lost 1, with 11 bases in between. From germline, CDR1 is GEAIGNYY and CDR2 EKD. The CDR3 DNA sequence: TGTGCCTGTGACACCGTATCTGGAACCACCGATAAACTCATCTTT. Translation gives CACDTVSGTTDKLIF.

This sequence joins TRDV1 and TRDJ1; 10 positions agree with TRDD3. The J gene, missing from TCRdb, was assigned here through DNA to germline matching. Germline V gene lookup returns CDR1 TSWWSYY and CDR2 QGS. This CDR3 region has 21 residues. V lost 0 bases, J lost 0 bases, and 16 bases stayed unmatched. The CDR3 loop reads CALGELVLSWGIKLYTDKLIF. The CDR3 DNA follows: TGTGCTCTTGGGGAACTAGTCCTCAGCTGGGGGATAAAGCTGTACACCGATAAACTCATCTTT.

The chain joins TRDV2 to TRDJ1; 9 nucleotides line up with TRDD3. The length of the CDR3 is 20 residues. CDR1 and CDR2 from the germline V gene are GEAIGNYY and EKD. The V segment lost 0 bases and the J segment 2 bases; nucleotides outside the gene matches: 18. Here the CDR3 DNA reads TGTGCCTGTGACACCGTGCGTACTGGGGGAAACGCAGTTTCAACCGATAAACTCATCTTT. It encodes CACDTVRTGGNAVSTDKLIF.